This T cell receptor beta chain originates from a study of cytomegalovirus exposure and HLA in healthy donors. Findings of the study overall: Productive status was seen about 87% or about 30% of the time for most TCR beta V segments in an earlier analysis. In a later analysis, productive TCRs from donors in an Asian-associated ancestry cluster reportedly carried fewer N-insertions than the cohort mean. Reports indicated that the classifier achieved high specificity and sensitivity in diagnosing cytomegalovirus status.

The primer mix had 60 Vbeta and 13 Jbeta primers. Profiled with immunoSEQ multiplex PCR; TCRdb holds only in-frame clones, not every one. The data contain around 85,000 clones, around 80% of them singletons. V dropped 4 bases and J dropped 5; count of bases not matched to a gene: 8. The germline CDR1 and CDR2 sequences are SGHTA and FQGTGA. The CDR3 is made up of 15 amino acids. With regard to this clone: Its specificity is unknown.

This chain links TRBV7-3 with TRBJ2-1; 7 bases are shared with TRBD2. Sequences were obtained from PBMCs. The TCR sequence derives from a man between 50 and 59 years old in good health and CMV-seropositive. For the CDR3, the DNA is TGTGCCAGCAGCTGGAGGGAGGGCCAGGACAATGAGCAGTTCTTC. Amino acid sequence: CASSWREGQDNEQFF.